Below are 27 T cell receptor beta chains sequenced from a single sample in a study of blood T cells in healthy people across ages (dated by TCRdb to between 2014 and 2016). To prepare the library, 5' RACE was applied. A second roughly 7 to 12 cycle PCR used a sample-barcoded 5' primer and a J-beta primer mix. The public sequencing data were trimmed at Q25 with fastp and processed into clonotypes with MiXCR by TCRdb, which kept only in-frame beta chains. A single entry per CDR3 protein holds the most common genes and DNA from its merged rows. The sample data list 1.5 million to 2 million distinct CDR3 sequences, and about two fifths of these were observed just once. The ten largest clones represent roughly 23% of the sample. The sample consisted of blood. All receptors come from a human donor in good health.

The V gene is TRBV7-9, the J gene TRBJ2-4, with a weak D call TRBD1 (6 bases). Germline V gives CDR1 SEHNR, CDR2 FQNEAQ (reference sequence). The CDR3 is 14 residues long. Trimming left V 7 bases short and J 2 bases short, with 12 bases between. DNA of the CDR3: TGTGCCAGCACTACAGGGTTGTCCAAAAACATTCAGTACTTC. Amino acid sequence: CASTTGLSKNIQYF. The entire variable domain, with the rest obtained from reference TRBV7-9 and TRBJ2-4, is as follows: DTGVSQNPRHKITKRGQNVTFRCDPISEHNRLYWYRQTLGQGPEFLTYFQNEAQLEKSRLLSDRFSAERPKGSFSTLEIQRTEQGDSAMYLCASTTGLSKNIQYFGAGTRLSVL.

This clonotype was seen only a few times. The J gene is TRBJ2-4, the V gene TRBV10-3; weak D call: TRBD2 (5 bases). Deletions cut 6 bases from V and 4 bases from J, with 22 bases between. Germline values: CDR1 ENHRY, CDR2 SYGVKD. This CDR3 contains 17 residues. CDR3 region: CAISGEKDELGKNIQYF. DNA for the CDR3: TGTGCCATCAGCGGAGAAAAAGACGAACTAGGGAAAAACATTCAGTACTTC.

J is TRBJ1-5 and V is TRBV20-1; tentatively, D is TRBD1 (5 bases). CDR3 length equals 17 residues. V was trimmed by 3 bases and J by 4 bases, leaving 22 bases between them. Germline CDR1 reads DFQATT; CDR2 reads SNEGSKA (reference sequence). The CDR3 region is CSASGTGTGPQNQPQHF. CDR3 bases: TGCAGTGCTAGCGGGACCGGGACCGGCCCTCAAAATCAGCCCCAGCATTTT.

This clonotype has only a few counts. The chain uses TRBV7-8 and TRBJ2-7, with D maybe TRBD1 (5 bases). The CDR3 has 13 residues. The V gene lost 4 bases and the J gene lost 6 bases, with 13 bases spanning the gap. Germline V lookup: CDR1 SGHVS, CDR2 FQNEAQ. As DNA, the CDR3 is TGTGCCAGCAGCTATCAGGGTTTAGGCGAGCAGTACTTC. Translated: CASSYQGLGEQYF.

The chain recombines TRBV20-1 with TRBJ2-1, with 14 bases that match TRBD2. In germline, CDR1 is DFQATT, CDR2 SNEGSKA (reference sequence). The CDR3 is made up of 16 amino acids. Trimming cost V 6 bases and J 8 bases; bases outside gene matches: 12. The CDR3 sequence: CSAPGLAGGSWDEQFF. The CDR3 bases are TGCAGTGCCCCTGGACTAGCGGGGGGAAGTTGGGATGAGCAGTTCTTC.

The chain joins TRBV9 to TRBJ2-2, with D perhaps being TRBD1 or TRBD2 (6 bases each). Germline values: CDR1 SGDLS, CDR2 YYNGEE. The CDR3 has 14 amino acids. Trimming pared 4 bases from V and 7 bases from J, leaving 14 bases between. The CDR3 DNA sequence: TGTGCCAGCAGCTTCCACAGGGAGGTCGGGGAGCTGTTTTTT. Translation gives CASSFHREVGELFF.

The chain recombines TRBV4-3 with TRBJ2-3; perhaps TRBD1 as D (5 bases). Trimming cost V 0 bases and J 4 bases, with 11 bases left between them. The CDR3 has 15 residues. Germline lookup yields CDR1 LGHNA and CDR2 YSLEER. CDR3 nucleotide sequence: TGCGCCAGCAGCCAAGACCAGGGAATGCCAGATACGCAGTATTTT. This gives the protein CASSQDQGMPDTQYF.

V usage is TRBV4-1 and J usage is TRBJ2-1; D remains unclear. From germline, CDR1 is MGHRA and CDR2 YSYEKL. Trimming cost V 1 base and J 7 bases, with 8 bases left between them. This CDR3 spans 13 amino acids. DNA of the CDR3: TGCGCCAGCAGCCAAGGGCATAGGAATGAGCAGTTCTTC. It specifies CASSQGHRNEQFF.

In this sample, this clonotype turned up once. The rearrangement links TRBV13 to TRBJ2-1; 9 bases fit TRBD1. The assigned J gene may be wrong: the sequence end matches TRBJ2-7 better. The CDR3 contains 14 residues. Germline V gene data show CDR1 as PRHDT and CDR2 as FYEKMQ (reference sequence). CDR3 loop: CASSWNRGLYEQYF. CDR3 sequence (DNA): TGTGCCAGCAGCTGGAACAGGGGGCTGTACGAGCAGTACTTC.

The chain is built from TRBV9 and TRBJ2-1; D is perhaps TRBD1 or TRBD2 (5 bases each). Germline-derived CDR1 and CDR2 are SGDLS and YYNGEE. CDR3 length: 15 residues. Trimming cost V 4 bases and J 5 bases, with 16 bases left between them. CDR3 region: CASSPRDRTNNEQFF. CDR3 in DNA: TGTGCCAGCAGCCCCCGGGACCGAACCAACAATGAGCAGTTCTTC. Drawing the rest from reference TRBV9 and TRBJ2-1, the complete variable domain is DSGVTQTPKHLITATGQRVTLRCSPRSGDLSVYWYQQSLDQGLQFLIQYYNGEERAKGNILERFSAQQFPDLHSELNLSSLELGDSALYFCASSPRDRTNNEQFFGPGTRLTVL.

Written as DNA, the CDR3 is TGCGCCAGCAGCCAAGATTGGGTGGCTAGCCCCGAAACAGATACGCAGTATTTT. As protein: CASSQDWVASPETDTQYF. The chain carries TRBV4-1 and TRBJ2-3; a weak D match, TRBD2 (5 bases). V was clipped by 0 bases and J by 3 bases, with 19 bases between them. The germline CDR1 and CDR2 sequences are MGHRA and YSYEKL. This CDR3 has 18 amino acids.

The CDR3 reads CSAGFSGNTIYF. The CDR3 bases are TGCAGCGCTGGATTCTCTGGAAACACCATATATTTT. The chain uses TRBV29-1 and TRBJ1-3; D gene ambiguous. Germline V gives CDR1 SQVTM, CDR2 ANQGSEA. Trimming pared 7 bases from V and 0 bases from J, leaving 7 bases between. This CDR3 is built from 12 residues.

The chain has TRBV5-1 and TRBJ2-1, with 8 bases matching TRBD2. Trimming removed 4 bases from V and 1 base from J; junction bases left unmatched: 4. This CDR3 contains 15 residues. Looked up from germline, CDR1 is SGHRS and CDR2 is YFSETQ. CDR3 nucleotides: TGCGCCAGCAGCGTCGGACTAGCATCCTACAATGAGCAGTTCTTC. Protein product: CASSVGLASYNEQFF.

J is TRBJ2-2 and V is TRBV7-6; D may correspond to TRBD1 or TRBD2 (6 bases each). V lost 4 bases to trimming and J lost 4 bases, with 13 bases between them. The CDR3 sequence is 15 residues long. Germline assignment: CDR1 SGHVS and CDR2 FNYEAQ. CDR3 coding DNA: TGTGCCAGCAGCTCGGGGGACATAACCACCGGGGAGCTGTTTTTT. It is translated as CASSSGDITTGELFF.

The table lists this clonotype with a few counts. This chain uses TRBV11-1 with TRBJ1-5; D gene unclear. Trimming shortened V by 3 bases and J by 4 bases, and 22 bases separated the two germline ends. The CDR3 consists of 18 residues. Germline V gives CDR1 SGHAT, CDR2 FQDESV (reference sequence). The CDR3: CASSFWNPRPLVNQPQHF. CDR3 nucleotide sequence: TGTGCCAGCAGCTTTTGGAATCCTCGACCTTTAGTTAATCAGCCCCAGCATTTT.

There are a few counts of this clonotype. CDR3 sequence: CASGFADRDRGFF. CDR3 coding DNA: TGCGCCAGCGGTTTCGCCGACCGGGACAGGGGGTTCTTC. The chain links TRBV5-1 to TRBJ2-1, with 10 bases matching TRBD1. V gave up 7 bases and J gave up 15 bases; unmatched junction bases: 13. This CDR3 has 13 amino acids. Germline CDR1 SGHRS, CDR2 YFSETQ.

CDR3 coding DNA: TGTGCCAGCAGGGACGACAGGGGTAGCGAGCAGTACTTC. It yields the protein CASRDDRGSEQYF. This sequence joins TRBV6-4 and TRBJ2-7; 8 bases fit TRBD1. After removal of 6 bases from V and 6 bases from J, the junction contained 7 bases not matched to a gene. Germline assignment: CDR1 MRHNA and CDR2 SNTAGT. CDR3 length: 13 amino acids.

The CDR3 sequence is CSATVREASYGYTF. CDR3 nucleotides: TGCAGTGCTACTGTTAGGGAGGCGAGCTATGGCTACACCTTC. The chain combines TRBV20-1 with TRBJ1-2; no clear D. Trimming stripped 4 bases from V and 4 bases from J, with 16 bases between. This CDR3 spans 14 amino acids. Germline-derived CDR1 and CDR2 are DFQATT and SNEGSKA (reference sequence).

The chain couples TRBV7-2 to TRBJ2-7; weak D call: TRBD2 (5 bases). CDR3 length: 12 residues. The ends were cut back, 2 bases at V and 10 bases at J, with 12 bases in the middle. Germline V gives CDR1 SGHTA, CDR2 FQGNSA. The CDR3 sequence: CASSLIEGAQYF. The CDR3 DNA sequence: TGTGCCAGCAGCTTAATCGAGGGAGCCCAGTACTTC.

This clonotype has a handful of counts. This chain connects TRBV6-6 to TRBJ2-7; D possibly corresponds to TRBD2 (5 bases). TRBJ2-5 matches the DNA end more closely, so the J call is doubtful. CDR3 size: 12 residues. Per the germline V gene, CDR1 is MNHNY and CDR2 is SVGAGI (reference sequence). The CDR3 bases are TGTGCCAGCAGGGACTTTTGGGGGACCCAGTACTTC. It is translated as CASRDFWGTQYF.

This clonotype showed up just a few times. The chain combines TRBV28 with TRBJ2-7; D is tentatively TRBD1 or TRBD2 (5 bases each). CDR1 and CDR2 (germline): MDHEN, SYDVKM. V was trimmed by 4 bases and J by 4 bases, leaving 20 bases between them. This CDR3 spans 16 amino acids. CDR3: CASSSPPDSGPYEQYF. CDR3 nucleotide sequence: TGTGCCAGCAGTTCACCCCCGGACTCGGGGCCATACGAGCAGTACTTC.

This clonotype appeared a single time. J is TRBJ2-3 and V is TRBV7-2; D remains unclear. This CDR3 spans 15 amino acids. V was pared by 3 bases and J by 0 bases, with 10 bases between. The germline CDR1 and CDR2 sequences are SGHTA and FQGNSA. This chain's CDR3 is CASSFPNPSTDTQYF. In DNA form, the CDR3 reads TGTGCCAGCAGCTTTCCTAACCCTAGCACAGATACGCAGTATTTT.

There are a few counts of this clonotype. The CDR3 spells CASSPLVTRESYEQYF. CDR3 DNA: TGTGCCAGCTCACCCCTTGTAACCCGGGAGTCCTACGAGCAGTACTTC. The chain uses TRBV18 and TRBJ2-7, with a weak D call TRBD2 (6 bases). The CDR3 is 16 residues long. The germline V and J ends were trimmed by 3 bases and 1 base, with 16 bases remaining between them. Germline loops: CDR1 KGHSH, CDR2 LQKENI.

J is TRBJ2-5 and V is TRBV6-2 or TRBV6-3, with a tentative D call TRBD1 (5 bases). V dropped 6 bases and J dropped 5 bases, with 16 bases sitting between them. The CDR3 runs to 14 residues. Germline V gene sequence: CDR1 MNHEY, CDR2 SVGEGT. This CDR3 is CASSLGVEWETQYF. The CDR3 DNA sequence: TGTGCCAGCAGCCTAGGGGTCGAATGGGAGACCCAGTACTTC.

The chain is built from TRBV27 and TRBJ2-4; D is possibly TRBD1 (6 bases). With the DNA end fitting TRBJ2-7 better, the J assignment may be wrong. The CDR3 contains 16 residues. Germline assignment: CDR1 MNHEY and CDR2 SMNVEV (reference sequence). The CDR3 loop is CASSLFGGLPNYEQYF. The CDR3 region has the DNA TGTGCCAGCAGTTTATTTGGGGGCCTCCCCAACTACGAGCAGTACTTC.

This clonotype was detected only a few times. The J gene is TRBJ2-3, the V gene TRBV20-1, with TRBD2 identical over 11 bases. V trimming: 6 bases; J trimming: 0 bases; junction bases outside the gene matches: 17. The CDR3 has 19 amino acids. The germline CDR1 and CDR2 sequences are DFQATT and SNEGSKA (reference sequence). The CDR3 is CSATSFLAGGQPSTDTQYF. The DNA for the CDR3 is TGCAGTGCCACATCATTCCTAGCGGGGGGTCAACCAAGCACAGATACGCAGTATTTT.

This chain uses TRBV25-1 with TRBJ2-4; D perhaps matches TRBD1 (5 bases). The germline V gene has CDR1 MGHDK and CDR2 SYGVNS. V was cut by 3 bases and J by 7 bases, with 16 bases left in between. This CDR3 spans 15 amino acids. CDR3 loop: CASSEPQGRMNIQYF. The DNA for the CDR3 is TGTGCCAGCAGTGAGCCCCAGGGTAGGATGAACATTCAGTACTTC.